This note documents a single TCR beta chain sequence. The clone's antigen remains unknown. Base qualities are missing; no much larger clone stands one base away. The donors belonged to the validation cohort of about 130 subjects, which was separate from the approximately 700-subject first cohort. The CDR3 has 14 amino acids, counting the end cysteine and phenylalanine. The CDR3 DNA has 42 bases and is translated from base 1. V and J are truncated by 5 bases and 0 bases respectively, leaving an intervening sequence of 11 bases. Taken from the germline V gene, the CDR1 and CDR2 loops are SGHRS and YFSETQ. This entry comes from a study of cytomegalovirus exposure and HLA in healthy donors (dated by TCRdb to about 2017). Looking at the study overall: The 666 repertoires of the first cohort and the roughly 120 validation repertoires were produced on the same platform, according to a later analysis. To predict cytomegalovirus infection status, the study combined high-throughput TCR immunosequencing, statistical association of individual TCRs with disease status, and machine learning. A separate validation cohort of approximately 130 different subjects was used in addition to the approximately 670-subject first cohort. The aim of the study was to test whether cataloging public T cell receptors could identify signatures of past pathogen exposure. Here is what the overall study found, with its caveats: A total of 150 or so TCR beta chains were listed by the study as associated with cytomegalovirus. The classifier was reported to diagnose cytomegalovirus status with high specificity and sensitivity in both the original cohort and the validation cohort. While some public TCRs were present in many individuals, most TCR sequences turned up only very rarely across donors. All 120 or so repertoires were used to score co-occurrence in the validation cohort in a later analysis, because that analysis had no HLA typing for the cohort. The authors suggested that the approach could potentially be extended to other disease states and immunological phenotypes. In vitro tests confirmed that a few of the cytomegalovirus-associated TCR beta chains recognize cytomegalovirus antigens. Subsequent analysis determined that TCRs grouped into clusters in the first cohort also showed a tendency toward co-occurrence across the roughly 110 validation repertoires, and roughly 94% of cluster scores exceeded 0.

The library was built by means of the immunoSEQ multiplex PCR assay. As for how the authors treated the data: To diagnose cytomegalovirus status from the catalog of TCR beta chain sequences, a statistical classification framework was built. The table comes from immuneACCESS by way of TCRdb, which keeps in-frame sequences with V and J called. Part of the clones is missing from these tables; in studies checked, under half for an unresolved V gene and the rest for unknown reasons. V, J and clone size are those of that table, while D and trimming were read from the DNA. The sample yields around 400,000 clones; around 86% were counted once. The ten largest clones add up to roughly 0.8% of the sample.

The sequencing sample was made of PBMCs. The sequence links TRBV5-1 to TRBJ1-1; the D gene lacks a confident call. The source of this sequence is a woman younger than 30 in good health and CMV-seronegative. The CDR3 region: CASREDVVNTEAFF. In nucleotide form, the sequence is TGCGCCAGCAGGGAGGACGTTGTGAACACTGAAGCTTTCTTT.